Detailed here is one T cell receptor beta chain. With random hexamers, reverse transcription was performed on about 0.45 to 1 ug of RNA. It was immunoSEQ multiplex PCR that amplified TCR beta CDR3 across 54 Vbeta and 13 Jbeta. TCRdb re-called the immunoSEQ multiplex PCR reads through MiXCR, storing one row per CDR3 protein. This repertoire shows approximately 100,000 distinct CDR3 sequences, around 95% found once; its top ten account for 0.075% to 0.1%. Trimming took off 3 bases at V and 0 bases at J, with 9 bases between the two ends. The V gene's germline CDR1 is SEHNR and CDR2 FQNEAQ (reference sequence). This CDR3 is 14 amino acids long. The data were obtained in a study of CD8 T cells in Susac syndrome.

The V gene is TRBV7-9, the J gene TRBJ2-7; possible D gene TRBD1, 5 bases. Sequencing was carried out using CD4+ T cells from PBMCs. The sequence derives from a human donor in good health. For the CDR3, the DNA is TGTGCCAGCAGCTTGGGGCGGAGCTCCTACGAGCAGTACTTC. Translation gives CASSLGRSSYEQYF.